The clone carrying this T cell receptor beta chain was counted a few times. What it binds is unknown. Findings and caveats of the study: Tumor memory CD4+ T cell TCR gene usage was found to cluster with blood and lymph node memory CD4+ cells and with lymph node naive CD4+ cells. The larger-cohort validation was restricted to a single TCR beta V-J rearrangement rather than whole repertoires.

Semi-nested PCR with Nested Universal Primer A followed constant-region reverse priming of full-length variable regions. One entry per CDR3 protein, called by TCRdb with MiXCR from the 5' RACE reads. Seen here are tens of thousands of distinct CDR3 sequences, roughly 23% observed once, and the top ten hold around 4.1%. Germline V CDR1 and CDR2: MGHRA, YSYEKL. The CDR3 totals 14 residues. Trimming removed 4 bases at V and 1 base at J, with 10 bases between. Treg sorting used a CD4+CD25+CD127-/low gate. This chain connects TRBV4-1 to TRBJ1-2; the D gene is possibly TRBD1 (5 bases). The TCR comes from a female donor with breast cancer. Sequenced: Tregs sorted from a lymph node. The CDR3 reads CASSPTALNYGYTF. CDR3 nucleotide sequence: TGCGCCAGCAGCCCGACAGCCCTTAACTATGGCTACACCTTC.